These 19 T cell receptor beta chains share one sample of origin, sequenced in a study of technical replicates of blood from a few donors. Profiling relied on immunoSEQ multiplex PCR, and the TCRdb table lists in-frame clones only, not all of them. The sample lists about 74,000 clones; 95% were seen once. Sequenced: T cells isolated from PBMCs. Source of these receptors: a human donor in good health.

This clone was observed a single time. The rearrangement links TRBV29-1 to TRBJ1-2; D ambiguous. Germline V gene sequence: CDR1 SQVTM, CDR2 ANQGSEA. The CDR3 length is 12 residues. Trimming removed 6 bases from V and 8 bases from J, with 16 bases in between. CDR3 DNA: TGCAGCGTCTTTAGGATGGGCCCCGGCTACACCTTC. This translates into CSVFRMGPGYTF.

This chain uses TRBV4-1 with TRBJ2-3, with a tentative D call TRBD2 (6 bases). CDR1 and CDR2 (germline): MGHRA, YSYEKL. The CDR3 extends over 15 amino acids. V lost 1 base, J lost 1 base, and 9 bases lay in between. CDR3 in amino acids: CASSQVGSRTDTQYF. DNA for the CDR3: TGCGCCAGCAGCCAAGTCGGGAGCCGCACAGATACGCAGTATTTT.

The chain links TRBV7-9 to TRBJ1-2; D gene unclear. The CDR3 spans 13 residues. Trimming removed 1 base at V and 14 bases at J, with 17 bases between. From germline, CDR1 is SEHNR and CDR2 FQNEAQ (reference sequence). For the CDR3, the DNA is TGTGCCAGCAGCTTAGGCTCGATAGCCGGAGGGACCTTC. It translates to CASSLGSIAGGTF.

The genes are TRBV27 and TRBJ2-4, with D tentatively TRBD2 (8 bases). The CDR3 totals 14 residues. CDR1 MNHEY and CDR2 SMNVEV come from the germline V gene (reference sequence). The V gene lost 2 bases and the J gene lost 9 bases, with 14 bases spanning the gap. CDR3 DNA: TGTGCCAGCAGTTTAGACAGGGCGGGGGGCATTCAGTACTTC. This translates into CASSLDRAGGIQYF.

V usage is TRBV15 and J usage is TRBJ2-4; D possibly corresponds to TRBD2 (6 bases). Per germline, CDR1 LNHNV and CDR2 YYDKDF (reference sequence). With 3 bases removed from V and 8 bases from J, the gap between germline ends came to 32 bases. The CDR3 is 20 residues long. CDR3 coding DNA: TGTGCCACCAGCAGCGGGGGACGAGGAGGAAAGGGTTGGTTTGAATACATTCAGTACTTC. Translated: CATSSGGRGGKGWFEYIQYF.

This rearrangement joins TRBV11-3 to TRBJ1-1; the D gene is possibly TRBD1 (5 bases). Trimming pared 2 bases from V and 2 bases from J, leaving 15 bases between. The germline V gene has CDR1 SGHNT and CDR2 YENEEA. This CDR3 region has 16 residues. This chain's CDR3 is CASSLWVDSHNTEAFF. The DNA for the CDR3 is TGTGCCAGCAGCTTATGGGTCGACAGCCACAACACTGAAGCTTTCTTT. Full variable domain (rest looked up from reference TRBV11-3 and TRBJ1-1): EAGVVQSPRYKIIEKKQPVAFWCNPISGHNTLYWYLQNLGQGPELLIRYENEEAVDDSQLPKDRFSAERLKGVDSTLKIQPAELGDSAVYLCASSLWVDSHNTEAFFGQGTRLTVV.

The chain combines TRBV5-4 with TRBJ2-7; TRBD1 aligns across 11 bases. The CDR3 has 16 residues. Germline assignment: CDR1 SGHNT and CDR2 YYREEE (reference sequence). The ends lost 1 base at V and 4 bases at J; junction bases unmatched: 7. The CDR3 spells CASSLNSGQGGYEQYF. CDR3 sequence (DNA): TGTGCCAGCAGCTTGAATTCGGGACAGGGGGGTTACGAGCAGTACTTC.

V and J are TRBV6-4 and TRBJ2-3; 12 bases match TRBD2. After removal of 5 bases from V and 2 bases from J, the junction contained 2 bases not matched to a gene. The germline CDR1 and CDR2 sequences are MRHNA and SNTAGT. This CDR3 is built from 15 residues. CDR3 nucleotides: TGTGCCAGCAGTCGGACTAGCGGGGACACAGATACGCAGTATTTT. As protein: CASSRTSGDTDTQYF.

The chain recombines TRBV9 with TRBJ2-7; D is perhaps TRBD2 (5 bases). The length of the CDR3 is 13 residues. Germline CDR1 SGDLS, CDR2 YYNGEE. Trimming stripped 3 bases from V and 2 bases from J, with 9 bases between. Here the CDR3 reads CASSATGTYEQYF. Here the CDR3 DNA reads TGTGCCAGCAGCGCCACCGGGACCTACGAGCAGTACTTC.

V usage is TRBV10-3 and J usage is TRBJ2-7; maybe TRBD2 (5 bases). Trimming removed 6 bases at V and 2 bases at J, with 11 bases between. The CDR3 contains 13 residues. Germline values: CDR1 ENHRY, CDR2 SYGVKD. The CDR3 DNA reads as TGTGCCATCAGGGCTAGCCGAACCTACGAGCAGTACTTC. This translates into CAIRASRTYEQYF.

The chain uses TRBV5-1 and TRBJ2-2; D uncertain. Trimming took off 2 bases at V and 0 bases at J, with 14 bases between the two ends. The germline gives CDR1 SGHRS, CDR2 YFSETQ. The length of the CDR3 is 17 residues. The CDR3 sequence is CASSFELLSSNTGELFF. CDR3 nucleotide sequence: TGCGCCAGCAGCTTCGAATTACTTTCTTCGAACACCGGGGAGCTGTTTTTT. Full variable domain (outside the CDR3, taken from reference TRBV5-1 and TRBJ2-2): KAGVTQTPRYLIKTRGQQVTLSCSPISGHRSVSWYQQTPGQGLQFLFEYFSETQRNKGNFPGRFSGRQFSNSRSEMNVSTLELGDSALYLCASSFELLSSNTGELFFGEGSRLTVL.

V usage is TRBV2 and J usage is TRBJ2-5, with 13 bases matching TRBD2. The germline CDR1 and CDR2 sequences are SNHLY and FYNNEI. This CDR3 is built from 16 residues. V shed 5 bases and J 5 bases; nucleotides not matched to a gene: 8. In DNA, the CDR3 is TGTGCCAGCAGTAACCGACTAGCGGGGGGCAAGGAGACCCAGTACTTC. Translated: CASSNRLAGGKETQYF.

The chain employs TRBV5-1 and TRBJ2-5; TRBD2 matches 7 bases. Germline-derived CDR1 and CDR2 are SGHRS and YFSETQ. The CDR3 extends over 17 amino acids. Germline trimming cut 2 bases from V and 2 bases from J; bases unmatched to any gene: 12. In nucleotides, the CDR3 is TGCGCCAGCAGCTTATTGCCAGGAGCGGGGAGTCAAGAGACCCAGTACTTC. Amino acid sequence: CASSLLPGAGSQETQYF.

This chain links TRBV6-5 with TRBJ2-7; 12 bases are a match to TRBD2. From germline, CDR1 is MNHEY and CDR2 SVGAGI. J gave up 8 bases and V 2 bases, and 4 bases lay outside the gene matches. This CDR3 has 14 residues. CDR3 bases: TGTGCCAGCAGTTACGTGACTAGCGGGAGTCAGCAGTACTTC. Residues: CASSYVTSGSQQYF.

The CDR3 nucleotides are TGTGCTAGTGGTTTGTTTCCGAGTGTGTGGGTTCAGGGGGCGCGAAGGGAGCAGTACTTC. Its protein is CASGLFPSVWVQGARREQYF. V usage is TRBV12-5 and J usage is TRBJ2-7, with 8 nucleotides matching TRBD1. The ends lost 2 bases at V and 7 bases at J; junction bases unmatched: 25. This CDR3 is 20 amino acids long. The germline V gene encodes CDR1 LGHNT and CDR2 FRNRAP.

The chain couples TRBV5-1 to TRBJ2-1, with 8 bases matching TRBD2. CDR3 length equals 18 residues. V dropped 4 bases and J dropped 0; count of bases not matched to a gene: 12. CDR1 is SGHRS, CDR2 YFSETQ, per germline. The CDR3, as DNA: TGCGCCAGCAGCCCCTCGGCGACTAGCGAGAGCTCCTACAATGAGCAGTTCTTC. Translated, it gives CASSPSATSESSYNEQFF. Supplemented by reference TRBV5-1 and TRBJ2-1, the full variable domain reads KAGVTQTPRYLIKTRGQQVTLSCSPISGHRSVSWYQQTPGQGLQFLFEYFSETQRNKGNFPGRFSGRQFSNSRSEMNVSTLELGDSALYLCASSPSATSESSYNEQFFGPGTRLTVL.

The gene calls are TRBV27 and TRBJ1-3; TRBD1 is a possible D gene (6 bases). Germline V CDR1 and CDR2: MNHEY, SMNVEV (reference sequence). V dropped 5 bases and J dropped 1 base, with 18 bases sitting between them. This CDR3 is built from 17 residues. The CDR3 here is CASSINQRTASGNTIYF. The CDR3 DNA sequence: TGTGCCAGCAGTATAAACCAACGGACAGCTTCTGGAAACACCATATATTTT.

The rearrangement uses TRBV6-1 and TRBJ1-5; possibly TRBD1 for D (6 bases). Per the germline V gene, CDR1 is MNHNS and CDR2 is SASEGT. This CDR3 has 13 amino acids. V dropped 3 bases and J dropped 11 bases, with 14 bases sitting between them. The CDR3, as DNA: TGTGCCAGCAGTGAGACAGGCCTTACGACCCAGCATTTT. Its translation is CASSETGLTTQHF.

The CDR3 region is CAISDNTPGGRYNEQFF. CDR3 in DNA: TGTGCCATCAGTGATAATACCCCGGGAGGGCGCTACAATGAGCAGTTCTTC. This chain links TRBV10-3 with TRBJ2-1, with TRBD2 matching 8 bases. J lost 3 bases, V lost 3 bases, and 10 bases had no gene match. CDR3 length: 17 amino acids. Germline CDR1 is ENHRY and CDR2 is SYGVKD.